Shown below are 10 T cell receptor beta chains from a single sample sequenced in a study of blood T cell repertoires in COVID-19. Clones were read by immunoSEQ multiplex PCR, and TCRdb kept only the in-frame ones, dropping some. The table records roughly 160,000 clones, just over 90% of them present only once. Specimen: peripheral blood. These TCRs come from a man between 18 and 35 years old with COVID-19, enrolled during active disease.

The V call is TRBV28, the J call TRBJ1-1, with D perhaps matching TRBD1 (6 bases). CDR3 length: 15 amino acids. In germline, CDR1 is MDHEN, CDR2 SYDVKM. The ends were cut back, 1 base at V and 7 bases at J, with 16 bases in the middle. The CDR3: CASSLFTQGSNEAFF. The CDR3 nucleotides read TGTGCCAGCAGTTTATTCACCCAGGGGAGCAATGAAGCTTTCTTT.

The chain recombines TRBV7-9 with TRBJ2-1; D possibly corresponds to TRBD2 (5 bases). This CDR3 spans 14 amino acids. Germline V gene sequence: CDR1 SEHNR, CDR2 FQNEAQ (reference sequence). V lost 9 bases and J 0 bases, leaving 12 bases between the germline ends. CDR3 nucleotide sequence: TGTGCCAGTCTCCTCGGGATCTCCTACAATGAGCAGTTCTTC. Translation gives CASLLGISYNEQFF.

On this clone: The sample holds other DNA sequences that translate to the same CDR3. This rearrangement joins TRBV5-1 to TRBJ1-2; tentative D call: TRBD1 (5 bases). The germline V and J ends were trimmed by 0 bases and 2 bases, with 5 bases remaining between them. Germline V CDR1 and CDR2: SGHRS, YFSETQ. The CDR3 runs to 13 residues. The CDR3 sequence is CASSLAGNYGYTF. The CDR3 DNA sequence: TGCGCCAGCAGCTTGGCAGGGAACTATGGCTACACCTTC.

The sample holds a few counts of this clone. Here the CDR3 reads CAWRTSGWSDTEAFF. The CDR3 DNA follows: TGTGCCTGGAGAACCAGCGGGTGGTCGGACACTGAAGCTTTCTTT. V is TRBV30 and J is TRBJ1-1; D gene unclear. This CDR3 region has 15 residues. Germline-derived CDR1 and CDR2 are GTSNPN and SVGIG (reference sequence). Trimming took 3 bases from V and 3 from J, leaving 17 bases between them.

V and J are TRBV25-1 and TRBJ1-2; unclear D gene. Germline-derived CDR1 and CDR2 are MGHDK and SYGVNS. The germline V and J ends were trimmed by 2 bases and 4 bases, with 11 bases remaining between them. This CDR3 is 14 amino acids long. CDR3 DNA: TGTGCCAGCAGTGAAGGCGTACAGTCCTATGGCTACACCTTC. Protein sequence: CASSEGVQSYGYTF.

V and J are TRBV9 and TRBJ2-1; 10 positions match TRBD2. CDR3 size: 18 residues. The germline V gene has CDR1 SGDLS and CDR2 YYNGEE. V lost 2 bases and J lost 5; bases outside the gene matches: 13. CDR3 DNA sequence: TGTGCCAGCAGCGTTAGTCCGCAGACTAGCGGGCGTCACAATGAGCAGTTCTTC. Its translation is CASSVSPQTSGRHNEQFF.

The chain uses TRBV7-9 and TRBJ1-2; 8 nucleotides line up with TRBD1. The germline V gene has CDR1 SEHNR and CDR2 FQNEAQ (reference sequence). The CDR3 runs to 15 residues. V trimming: 1 base; J trimming: 6 bases; junction bases outside the gene matches: 7. CDR3 DNA: TGTGCCAGCAGCTTAGTTACGCAGGGGGCCGATGGCTACACCTTC. Translating gives CASSLVTQGADGYTF.

This chain joins TRBV7-2 and TRBJ2-3; TRBD2 matches 9 bases. J gave up 2 bases and V 0 bases, and 3 bases lay outside the gene matches. Looked up from germline, CDR1 is SGHTA and CDR2 is FQGNSA. The CDR3 is 16 amino acids. CDR3 DNA sequence: TGTGCCAGCAGCTTAGCGCTAGCGGGGCTCACAGATACGCAGTATTTT. Protein sequence: CASSLALAGLTDTQYF.

J is TRBJ1-4 and V is TRBV6-1, with D tentatively TRBD1 (6 bases). The V and J ends lost 3 bases and 8 bases respectively, with 7 bases between them. This CDR3 contains 12 residues. Germline CDR1 reads MNHNS; CDR2 reads SASEGT. CDR3 loop: CASSEQGEKLFF. The CDR3 DNA reads TGTGCCAGCAGTGAGCAGGGGGAAAAACTGTTTTTT.

The CDR3 loop is CASSLKGQGTEAFF. CDR3 DNA sequence: TGTGCCAGCAGTTTAAAGGGACAAGGCACTGAAGCTTTCTTT. The chain combines TRBV27 with TRBJ1-1; maybe TRBD1 (6 bases). The CDR3 is 14 amino acids. V lost 2 bases and J lost 4, with 11 bases in between. Per the germline V gene, CDR1 is MNHEY and CDR2 is SMNVEV (reference sequence).